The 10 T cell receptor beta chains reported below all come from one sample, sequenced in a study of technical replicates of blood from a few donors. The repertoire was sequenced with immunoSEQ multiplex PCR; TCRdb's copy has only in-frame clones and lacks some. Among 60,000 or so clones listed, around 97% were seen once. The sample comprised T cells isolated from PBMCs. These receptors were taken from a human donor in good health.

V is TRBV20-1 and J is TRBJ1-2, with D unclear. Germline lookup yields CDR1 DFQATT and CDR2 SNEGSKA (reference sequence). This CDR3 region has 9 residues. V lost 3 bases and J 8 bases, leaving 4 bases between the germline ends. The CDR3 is CSASFGYTF. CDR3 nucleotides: TGCAGTGCTAGCTTCGGCTACACCTTC.

CDR3 sequence reads: CASSSNFGVQETQYF. Here the CDR3 DNA reads TGTGCCAGCAGTTCAAATTTCGGGGTACAAGAGACCCAGTACTTC. The chain joins TRBV27 to TRBJ2-5, with D perhaps matching TRBD2 (5 bases). This CDR3 contains 15 residues. Germline V gene lookup returns CDR1 MNHEY and CDR2 SMNVEV (reference sequence). Trimming removed 4 bases at V and 2 bases at J, with 14 bases between.

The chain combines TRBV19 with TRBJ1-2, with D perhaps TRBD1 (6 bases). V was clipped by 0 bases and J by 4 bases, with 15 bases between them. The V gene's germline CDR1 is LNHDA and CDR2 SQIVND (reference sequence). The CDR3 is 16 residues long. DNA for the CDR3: TGTGCCAGTAGTATAGATCGCCTGGGACACACCTATGGCTACACCTTC. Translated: CASSIDRLGHTYGYTF.

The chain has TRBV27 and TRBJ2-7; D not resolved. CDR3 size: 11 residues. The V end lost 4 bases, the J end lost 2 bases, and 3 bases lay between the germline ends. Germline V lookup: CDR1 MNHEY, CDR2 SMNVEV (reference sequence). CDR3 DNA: TGTGCCAGCAGTTCCACCTACGAGCAGTACTTC. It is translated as CASSSTYEQYF.

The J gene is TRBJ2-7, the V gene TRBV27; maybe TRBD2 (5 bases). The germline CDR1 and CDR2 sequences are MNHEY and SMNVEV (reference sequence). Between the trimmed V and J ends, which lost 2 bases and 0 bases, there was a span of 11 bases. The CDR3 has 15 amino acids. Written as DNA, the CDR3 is TGTGCCAGCAGTTTAGGCGGCGGGTTCTCCTACGAGCAGTACTTC. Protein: CASSLGGGFSYEQYF.

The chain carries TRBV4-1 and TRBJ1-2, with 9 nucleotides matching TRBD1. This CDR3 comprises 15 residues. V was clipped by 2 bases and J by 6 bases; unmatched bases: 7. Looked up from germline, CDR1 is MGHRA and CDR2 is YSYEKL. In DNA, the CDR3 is TGCGCCAGCAGCCAACCGGGACAGGGCAGGAATGGCTACACCTTC. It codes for CASSQPGQGRNGYTF.

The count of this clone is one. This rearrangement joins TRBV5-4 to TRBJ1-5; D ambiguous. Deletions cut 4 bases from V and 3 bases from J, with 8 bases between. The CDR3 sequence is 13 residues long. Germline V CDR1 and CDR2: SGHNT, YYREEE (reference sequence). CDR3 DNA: TGTGCCAGCAGCCAAGACAACAATCAGCCCCAGCATTTT. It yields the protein CASSQDNNQPQHF.

The CDR3 region is CASSSRDEQFF. The CDR3 DNA is TGTGCCAGCAGCTCACGGGATGAGCAGTTCTTC. The rearrangement joins TRBV7-9 to TRBJ2-1; D unresolved. V dropped 4 bases and J dropped 8 bases, with 6 bases sitting between them. Per germline, CDR1 SEHNR and CDR2 FQNEAQ (reference sequence). CDR3 size: 11 residues. The variable domain in full, with the rest retrieved from reference TRBV7-9 and TRBJ2-1, is DTGVSQNPRHKITKRGQNVTFRCDPISEHNRLYWYRQTLGQGPEFLTYFQNEAQLEKSRLLSDRFSAERPKGSFSTLEIQRTEQGDSAMYLCASSSRDEQFFGPGTRLTVL.

The CDR3: CASKGLARSYEQYF. As DNA, the CDR3 is TGCGCCAGCAAGGGACTAGCGAGATCCTACGAGCAGTACTTC. The rearrangement links TRBV5-1 to TRBJ2-7; 10 bases match TRBD2. This CDR3 comprises 14 residues. The ends lost 6 bases at V and 1 base at J; junction bases unmatched: 4. The germline CDR1 and CDR2 sequences are SGHRS and YFSETQ.

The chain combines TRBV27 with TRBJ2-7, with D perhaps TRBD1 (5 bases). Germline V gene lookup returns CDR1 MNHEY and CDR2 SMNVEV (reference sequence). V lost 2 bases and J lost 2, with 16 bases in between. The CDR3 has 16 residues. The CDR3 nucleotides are TGTGCCAGCAGTTTAATGGTCGGCAGGGCCACCTACGAGCAGTACTTC. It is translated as CASSLMVGRATYEQYF.